One sample yielded the 13 T cell receptor beta chains listed below, sequenced in a study of T-cell memory formation after mild COVID-19. TCRdb re-analysed the 5' RACE reads in MiXCR, keeping a single row per CDR3 protein. There are 450,000 or so distinct CDR3 sequences in the sample; 20% to 30% occur only once, and around 12% lies in the top ten. The sample was PBMCs or a T cell subset sorted from them (not recorded which). These receptors originate from an adult woman who had mild COVID-19 (a few samples of this study predate the infection). Cell type and time point are not known.

V is TRBV30 and J is TRBJ1-5; no clear D gene. CDR1 GTSNPN and CDR2 SVGIG come from the germline V gene (reference sequence). Trimming removed 1 base at V and 0 bases at J, with 4 bases between. This CDR3 contains 13 residues. The CDR3 DNA reads as TGTGCCTGGAGTGCTTATAGCAATCAGCCCCAGCATTTT. Translation gives CAWSAYSNQPQHF.

Details on this clonotype: One end of the junction varies from germline; a read error may be responsible. The CDR3 spells CASSYSEGPAGELFF. CDR3 sequence (DNA): TGTGCCAGCAGCTACTCAGAGGGGCCGGCCGGGGAGCTGTTTTTT. V is TRBV6-2 or TRBV6-3 and J is TRBJ2-2; either TRBD1 or TRBD2 may supply D (5 bases each). From germline, CDR1 is MNHEY and CDR2 SVGEGT. The CDR3 sequence is 15 residues long.

The V gene is TRBV27, the J gene TRBJ2-7; 7 bases map to TRBD1. Germline-derived CDR1 and CDR2 are MNHEY and SMNVEV (reference sequence). The CDR3 loop spans 14 amino acids. V lost 5 bases and J lost 2; bases outside the gene matches: 6. In nucleotides, the CDR3 is TGTGCCAGCAGTCACAAAGGGGGCGCCTACGAGCAGTACTTC. It translates to CASSHKGGAYEQYF.

This chain uses TRBV19 with TRBJ2-1; tentatively, D is TRBD2 (5 bases). CDR1 LNHDA and CDR2 SQIVND come from the germline V gene (reference sequence). This CDR3 is built from 13 residues. Trimming took 6 bases from V and 7 from J, leaving 13 bases between them. Written as DNA, the CDR3 is TGTGCCAGTAGAGGCCTCGGGGTTAATGAGCAGTTCTTC. This encodes CASRGLGVNEQFF. Drawing the rest from reference TRBV19 and TRBJ2-1, the complete variable domain is DGGITQSPKYLFRKEGQNVTLSCEQNLNHDAMYWYRQDPGQGLRLIYYSQIVNDFQKGDIAEGYSVSREKKESFPLTVTSAQKNPTAFYLCASRGLGVNEQFFGPGTRLTVL.

The J gene is TRBJ1-1, the V gene TRBV6-5; D is possibly TRBD1 (5 bases). This CDR3 contains 17 residues. Germline V CDR1 and CDR2: MNHEY, SVGAGI. V was cut by 5 bases and J by 0 bases, with 19 bases left in between. The DNA for the CDR3 is TGTGCCAGCAGTAGGTCACAGGTTGGCGTCATGAACACTGAAGCTTTCTTT. Translating it yields CASSRSQVGVMNTEAFF.

In its sample, this clonotype was seen a few times. The chain has TRBV4-2 and TRBJ1-3; D perhaps matches TRBD1 (5 bases). CDR1 is LGHNA and CDR2 is YNFKEQ in the germline V gene. Trimming shortened V by 0 bases and J by 2 bases, and 14 bases separated the two germline ends. This CDR3 contains 17 residues. The CDR3: CASSQENSGGAGNTIYF. CDR3 sequence (DNA): TGTGCCAGCAGCCAAGAGAATTCGGGAGGGGCTGGAAACACCATATATTTT.

In this sample, this clonotype turned up a few times. The CDR3 protein is CASSSLLTTNTEAFF. In nucleotides, the CDR3 is TGTGCCAGCAGCTCCCTCTTGACAACCAACACTGAAGCTTTCTTT. The rearrangement uses TRBV7-9 and TRBJ1-1; no clear D. The CDR3 totals 15 residues. Germline V gives CDR1 SEHNR, CDR2 FQNEAQ (reference sequence). The germline V and J ends were trimmed by 4 bases and 2 bases, with 14 bases remaining between them.

This clonotype was picked up one time. This chain links TRBV6-6 with TRBJ1-2; 8 positions agree with TRBD1. CDR1 and CDR2 (germline): MNHNY, SVGAGI (reference sequence). This CDR3 has 15 amino acids. V lost 0 bases and J lost 6; bases outside the gene matches: 6. CDR3 nucleotide sequence: TGTGCCAGCAGTTACTCGCAGGGGGCGATCGATGGCTACACCTTC. Its translation is CASSYSQGAIDGYTF.

This rearrangement joins TRBV3-1 to TRBJ2-7, with 7 positions matching TRBD1. After removal of 3 bases from V and 2 bases from J, the junction contained 10 bases not matched to a gene. From germline, CDR1 is LGHDT and CDR2 YNNKEL (reference sequence). This CDR3 has 16 amino acids. DNA for the CDR3: TGTGCCAGCAGCCAGATCAGGACAGGCATAACCTACGAGCAGTACTTC. This sequence encodes CASSQIRTGITYEQYF.

A few counts support this clonotype. The chain has TRBV12-3 or TRBV12-4 and TRBJ2-1; 7 positions agree with TRBD2. The V gene end was trimmed by 3 bases and the J gene end by 7 bases; junction bases not matched to a gene: 9. CDR3 size: 15 residues. In nucleotides, the CDR3 is TGTGCCAGCAGTTTGGGCGGGAGTGTACAGAATGAGCAGTTCTTC. This codes for CASSLGGSVQNEQFF.

There are a few counts of this clonotype. The chain is built from TRBV7-9 and TRBJ2-2; D is unresolved. The V end was cut by 3 bases, the J end by 3 bases, with 8 bases between. The CDR3 contains 14 residues. Germline CDR1 SEHNR, CDR2 FQNEAQ (reference sequence). The CDR3 region has the DNA TGTGCCAGCAGCTTTGATGGTGACACCGGGGAGCTGTTTTTT. It codes for CASSFDGDTGELFF. The whole variable domain, remainder taken from reference TRBV7-9 and TRBJ2-2, is DTGVSQNPRHKITKRGQNVTFRCDPISEHNRLYWYRQTLGQGPEFLTYFQNEAQLEKSRLLSDRFSAERPKGSFSTLEIQRTEQGDSAMYLCASSFDGDTGELFFGEGSRLTVL.

This rearrangement joins TRBV18 to TRBJ2-7, with 10 bases identical to TRBD1. Germline assignment: CDR1 KGHSH and CDR2 LQKENI. J gave up 1 base and V 4 bases, and 7 bases lay outside the gene matches. The CDR3 contains 16 residues. CDR3 nucleotide sequence: TGTGCCAGCTCACGCCCGGGACAGGGGTCGTCCTACGAGCAGTACTTC. As protein: CASSRPGQGSSYEQYF. Drawing the rest from reference TRBV18 and TRBJ2-7, the complete variable domain is NAGVMQNPRHLVRRRGQEARLRCSPMKGHSHVYWYRQLPEEGLKFMVYLQKENIIDESGMPKERFSAEFPKEGPSILRIQQVVRGDSAAYFCASSRPGQGSSYEQYFGPGTRLTVT.

The genes are TRBV6-2 or TRBV6-3 and TRBJ2-7; 10 nucleotides match TRBD1. With V trimmed by 4 bases and J by 1 base, 4 bases remained unmatched. Germline V gene data show CDR1 as MNHEY and CDR2 as SVGEGT. CDR3 length: 15 amino acids. CDR3 DNA: TGTGCCAGCAGTTCGACAGGGGGCGCTTCCTACGAGCAGTACTTC. Translated: CASSSTGGASYEQYF.